The 10 T cell receptor beta chains below come from one sample, sequenced in a study of blood T cell repertoires in COVID-19. TCRdb's copy holds only in-frame clones and misses some; the assay was immunoSEQ multiplex PCR. The sample shows approximately 120,000 clones, less than 85% of them seen only once. The sample consisted of peripheral blood. The receptors were sampled from a woman aged 55-70 years with acute or convalescent COVID-19.

The chain joins TRBV28 to TRBJ1-1; D is perhaps TRBD1 (5 bases). The CDR3 extends over 15 amino acids. The germline CDR1 and CDR2 sequences are MDHEN and SYDVKM. Trimming took 6 bases from V and 8 from J, leaving 22 bases between them. The CDR3 nucleotides are TGTGCCAGCAGGCCATCACAGGCCCCTTATCGAGAAGCTTTCTTT. Encoded protein: CASRPSQAPYREAFF.

V gene TRBV19 combines with J gene TRBJ2-1; a possible D gene is TRBD2 (5 bases). Germline V CDR1 and CDR2: LNHDA, SQIVND (reference sequence). The CDR3 is 14 amino acids. Trimming cost V 4 bases and J 5 bases, with 12 bases left between them. Here the CDR3 reads CASSRSGTNNEQFF. In nucleotides, the CDR3 is TGTGCCAGTAGTAGGTCGGGAACGAACAATGAGCAGTTCTTC.

J is TRBJ1-6 and V is TRBV28; TRBD1 matches 9 bases. Losses at the gene ends were 3 bases for V and 10 bases for J; bases not matched to a gene: 10. CDR1 is MDHEN, CDR2 SYDVKM, per germline. The CDR3 is 16 residues long. This CDR3 reads CASSFGLGTGPSPLHF. Here the CDR3 DNA reads TGTGCCAGCAGTTTCGGGCTCGGGACAGGGCCCTCACCCCTCCACTTT.

This clone was counted only a few times. The CDR3: CASSQRERVVASPLHF. As DNA, the CDR3 is TGCGCCAGCAGCCAAAGGGAGAGGGTCGTCGCTTCACCCCTCCACTTT. V is TRBV4-1 and J is TRBJ1-6; D is undetermined. CDR3 size: 16 residues. V was trimmed by 2 bases and J by 9 bases, leaving 17 bases between them. Germline V gene lookup returns CDR1 MGHRA and CDR2 YSYEKL.

The V gene is TRBV28, the J gene TRBJ2-1; 8 nucleotides match TRBD1. V lost 4 bases to trimming and J lost 5 bases; unmatched junction nucleotides: 7. This CDR3 region has 15 residues. Looked up from germline, CDR1 is MDHEN and CDR2 is SYDVKM. CDR3 loop: CASSSGGSPHNEQFF. CDR3 nucleotides: TGTGCCAGCAGTTCAGGGGGCTCGCCCCACAATGAGCAGTTCTTC.

This chain joins TRBV3-1 (or the pseudogene TRBV3-2) and TRBJ2-1; 12 bases line up with TRBD1. V was clipped by 4 bases and J by 8 bases; unmatched bases: 6. The germline V gene has CDR1 LGHDT and CDR2 YNNKEL (reference sequence). This CDR3 is 15 amino acids long. The CDR3 region has the DNA TGTGCCAGCAGCCCGGGGACAGGGGGCTCTTATGAGCAGTTCTTC. Its protein product is CASSPGTGGSYEQFF.

The CDR3 region is CSVEMAGYNEQFF. The CDR3 DNA reads TGCAGCGTTGAAATGGCGGGCTACAATGAGCAGTTCTTC. V and J are TRBV29-1 and TRBJ2-1, with D perhaps matching TRBD2 (5 bases). V gave up 2 bases and J gave up 3 bases, with 8 bases separating them. Germline V lookup: CDR1 SQVTM, CDR2 ANQGSEA. The CDR3 consists of 13 residues.

The chain has TRBV5-4 and TRBJ1-1; TRBD1 is a possible D gene (6 bases). CDR1 is SGHNT, CDR2 YYREEE, per germline (reference sequence). The CDR3 contains 14 residues. Trimming pared 4 bases from V and 0 bases from J, leaving 10 bases between. CDR3 sequence: CASSPGAMNTEAFF. The CDR3 coding sequence is TGTGCCAGCAGCCCAGGGGCCATGAACACTGAAGCTTTCTTT.

This clone has only one observation. Written as DNA, the CDR3 is TGTGCCAGCAGCTCGACTTTCCAGGGTATAAGCACTGAAGCTTTCTTT. Translated: CASSSTFQGISTEAFF. V usage is TRBV7-9 and J usage is TRBJ1-1, with D perhaps matching TRBD1 (5 bases). Germline V gives CDR1 SEHNR, CDR2 FQNEAQ (reference sequence). The CDR3 runs to 16 residues. V gave up 4 bases and J gave up 4 bases, with 19 bases separating them.

CDR3 sequence reads: CASRSGLGQGYYEQYF. The CDR3 region has the DNA TGTGCCAGCAGGTCCGGGCTGGGACAGGGGTACTACGAGCAGTACTTC. The rearrangement links TRBV11-1 to TRBJ2-7; TRBD1 matches at 10 bases. This CDR3 contains 16 residues. Germline V gives CDR1 SGHAT, CDR2 FQDESV (reference sequence). The ends lost 6 bases at V and 3 bases at J; junction bases unmatched: 11.